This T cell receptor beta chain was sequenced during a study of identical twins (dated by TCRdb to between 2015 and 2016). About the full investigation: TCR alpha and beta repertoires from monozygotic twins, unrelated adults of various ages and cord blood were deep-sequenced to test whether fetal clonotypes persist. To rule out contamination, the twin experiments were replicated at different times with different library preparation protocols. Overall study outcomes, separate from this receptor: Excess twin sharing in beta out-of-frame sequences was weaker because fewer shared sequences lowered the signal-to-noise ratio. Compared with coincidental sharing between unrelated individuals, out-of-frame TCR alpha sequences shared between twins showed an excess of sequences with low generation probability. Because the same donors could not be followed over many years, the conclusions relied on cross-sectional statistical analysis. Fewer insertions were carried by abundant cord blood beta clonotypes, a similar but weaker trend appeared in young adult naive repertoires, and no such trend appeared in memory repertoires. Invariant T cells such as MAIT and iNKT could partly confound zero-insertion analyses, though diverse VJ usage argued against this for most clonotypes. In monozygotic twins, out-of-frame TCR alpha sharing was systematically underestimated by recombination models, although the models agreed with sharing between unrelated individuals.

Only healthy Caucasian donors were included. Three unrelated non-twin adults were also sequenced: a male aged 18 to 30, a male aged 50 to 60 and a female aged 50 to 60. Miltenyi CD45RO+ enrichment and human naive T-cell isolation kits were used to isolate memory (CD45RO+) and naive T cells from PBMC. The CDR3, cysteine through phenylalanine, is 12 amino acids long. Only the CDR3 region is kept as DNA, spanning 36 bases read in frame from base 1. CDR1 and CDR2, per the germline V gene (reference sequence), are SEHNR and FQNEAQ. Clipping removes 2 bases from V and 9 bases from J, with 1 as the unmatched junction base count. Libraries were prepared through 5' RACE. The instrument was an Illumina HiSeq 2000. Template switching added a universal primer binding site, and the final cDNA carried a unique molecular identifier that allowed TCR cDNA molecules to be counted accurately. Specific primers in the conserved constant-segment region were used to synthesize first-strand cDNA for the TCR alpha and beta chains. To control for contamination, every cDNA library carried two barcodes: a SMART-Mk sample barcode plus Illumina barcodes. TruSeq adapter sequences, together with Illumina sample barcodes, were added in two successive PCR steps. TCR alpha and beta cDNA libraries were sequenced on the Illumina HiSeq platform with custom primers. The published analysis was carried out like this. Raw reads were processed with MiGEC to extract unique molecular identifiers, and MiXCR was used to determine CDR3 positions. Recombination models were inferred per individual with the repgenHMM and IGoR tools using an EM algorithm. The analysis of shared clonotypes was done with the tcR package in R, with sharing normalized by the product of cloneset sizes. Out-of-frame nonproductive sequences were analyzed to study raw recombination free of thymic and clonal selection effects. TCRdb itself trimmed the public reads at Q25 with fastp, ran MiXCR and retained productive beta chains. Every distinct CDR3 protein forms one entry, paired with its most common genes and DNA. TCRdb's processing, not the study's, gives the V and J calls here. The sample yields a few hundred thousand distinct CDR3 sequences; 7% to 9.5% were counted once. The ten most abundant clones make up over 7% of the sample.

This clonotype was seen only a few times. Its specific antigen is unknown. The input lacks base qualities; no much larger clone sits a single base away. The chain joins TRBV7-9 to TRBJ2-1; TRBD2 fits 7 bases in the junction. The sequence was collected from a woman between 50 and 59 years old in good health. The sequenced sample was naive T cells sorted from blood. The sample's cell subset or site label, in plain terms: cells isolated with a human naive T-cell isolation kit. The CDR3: CASSLTSVEQFF. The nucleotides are TGTGCCAGCAGCTTAACTAGCGTTGAGCAGTTCTTC.